This T cell receptor beta chain was captured in a study of PD-1 blockade in mismatch repair-deficient tumors. The TCR-sequenced patients were three responders to pembrolizumab. The CDR3 totals 13 residues. CDR1 is SEHNR, CDR2 FQNEAQ, per germline (reference sequence). The V end lost 5 bases, the J end lost 3 bases, and 7 bases lay between the germline ends. Repertoires were generated with immunoSEQ multiplex PCR, while TCRdb's copy carries only in-frame clones and drops some. The sample has roughly 120,000 clones, around 80% seen once. This clonotype was obtained from an adult with mismatch repair-deficient cancer. The sequenced sample was peripheral blood, obtained 60 weeks after starting pembrolizumab. The chain combines TRBV7-9 with TRBJ1-4; D call uncertain. Here the CDR3 DNA reads TGTGCCAGCAGCCCAGACTCTAATGAAAAACTGTTTTTT. This encodes CASSPDSNEKLFF.